This TCR beta chain was sequenced for a study of blood T cell repertoires in COVID-19. Study details: The origin of the acute and convalescent COVID-19 samples was the United States, Italy and Spain. In each case, the material was cDNA or gDNA derived from T cells, B-cell-depleted T cells, or PBMCs.

Sequencing was performed with immunoSEQ multiplex PCR; in TCRdb, only in-frame clones are kept and a portion is missing. The sample records about 170,000 clones, over 75% being singletons. This clone was detected only once. From germline, CDR1 is MNHNY and CDR2 SVGAGI (reference sequence). The CDR3 contains 16 residues. V lost 6 bases, J lost 7 bases, and 15 bases stayed unmatched. Sequencing input: peripheral blood. The sequence was obtained from a man between 60 and 75 years old who had recovered from COVID-19. This sequence joins TRBV6-6 and TRBJ2-7, with TRBD1 matching over 10 bases. The CDR3 DNA reads as TGTGCCAGCAGCTTCCGGGACAGGGGCCCCCTGGGGGAGCAGTACTTC. Translation gives CASSFRDRGPLGEQYF.